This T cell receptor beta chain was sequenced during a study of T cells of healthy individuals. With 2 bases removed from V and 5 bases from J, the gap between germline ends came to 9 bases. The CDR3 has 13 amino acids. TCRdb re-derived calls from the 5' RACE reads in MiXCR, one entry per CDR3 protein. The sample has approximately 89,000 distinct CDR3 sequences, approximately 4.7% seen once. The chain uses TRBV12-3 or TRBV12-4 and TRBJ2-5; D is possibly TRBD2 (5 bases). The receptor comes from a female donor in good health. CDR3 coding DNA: TGTGCCAGCAGTTTATTCGCTAGCGAGACCCAGTACTTC. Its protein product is CASSLFASETQYF.